This T cell receptor (beta chain) stems from a study of T cells in localized non-small cell lung cancer. Overall study results and limits: In uninvolved adjacent lung, T cell clonality reached its highest value, exceeding tumor. Investigators sequenced only a single tumor region, leaving heterogeneity possible. Paired adjacent lung recovered a median around 62 of the top 100 tumor clones. Longer overall survival was seen with higher T cell density measured in blood.

Per the germline V gene, CDR1 is SGHNT and CDR2 is YENEEA. V was pared by 4 bases and J by 1 base, with 15 bases between. There are 16 residues in the CDR3. The method was immunoSEQ multiplex PCR; TCRdb's version includes in-frame clones alone and lacks a portion of them. The table shows tens of thousands of clones, with roughly 93% occurring only once. To note about this clone: Its antigen is undetermined.

This specimen consisted of peripheral blood, obtained before any cancer treatment. This clonotype originated in a female donor over 55 with stage I lung adenocarcinoma. The chain combines TRBV11-3 with TRBJ2-3, with D unclear. CDR3 residues: CASSSRGRSGTDTQYF. CDR3 nucleotides: TGTGCCAGCAGCTCTAGAGGCAGATCCGGCACAGATACGCAGTATTTT.